Listed below are T cell receptor beta chains from one sample, sequenced in a study of T cells in Graves' hyperthyroidism and ophthalmopathy. One entry per CDR3 protein, called by TCRdb with MiXCR from the multiplex PCR reads. The sample has about 700,000 distinct CDR3 sequences; less than 15% are singletons. Sequencing was done on a sample of blood. The receptor source for this set is a woman younger than 35 with Graves' hyperthyroidism. The CDR3 runs from the conserved cysteine through the conserved F or W. A D gene is named only where the DNA matches it firmly. Rows may omit the clone size; those that give it use once, few, many or a size class.

d_call: -
j_call: TRBJ2-7
v_call: TRBV6-5
clone_size: many
cdr3_aa: CASSYSASSSYEQYF
cdr3_nt: TGTGCCAGCAGTTACTCGGCGTCTAGCAGTTACGAGCAGTACTTC

d_call: TRBD1
j_call: TRBJ2-5
v_call: TRBV12-3/TRBV12-4
clone_size: many
cdr3_aa: CASSSGTGEETQYF
cdr3_nt: TGTGCCAGCAGTTCGGGGACAGGGGAAGAGACCCAGTACTTC

d_call: -
j_call: TRBJ2-3
v_call: TRBV9
clone_size: -
cdr3_aa: CASSVSPADTQYF
cdr3_nt: TGTGCCAGCAGCGTATCCCCGGCAGATACGCAGTATTTT

d_call: TRBD2
j_call: TRBJ2-3
v_call: TRBV18
clone_size: many
cdr3_aa: CASSPLGGLDTDTQYF
cdr3_nt: TGTGCCAGCTCACCCTTGGGAGGGTTGGACACAGATACGCAGTATTTT

d_call: -
j_call: TRBJ2-2
v_call: TRBV7-2
clone_size: many
cdr3_aa: CASSPGHSTGELFF
cdr3_nt: TGTGCCAGCAGTCCGGGGCACTCTACCGGGGAGCTGTTTTTT

d_call: TRBD1
j_call: TRBJ2-1
v_call: TRBV29-1
clone_size: -
cdr3_aa: CSANRGESSYNEQFF
cdr3_nt: TGCAGCGCAAACAGGGGGGAAAGCTCCTACAATGAGCAGTTCTTC

d_call: TRBD2
j_call: TRBJ2-7
v_call: TRBV12-3/TRBV12-4
clone_size: many
cdr3_aa: CASSLAQLAGSYEQYF
cdr3_nt: TGTGCCAGCAGTTTAGCGCAGCTAGCGGGTTCCTACGAGCAGTACTTC

d_call: -
j_call: TRBJ2-3
v_call: TRBV20-1
clone_size: -
cdr3_aa: CSARDPGDVESTDTQYF
cdr3_nt: TGCAGTGCTAGAGATCCCGGGGATGTAGAAAGCACAGATACGCAGTATTTT

d_call: TRBD2
j_call: TRBJ2-1
v_call: TRBV10-3
clone_size: few
cdr3_aa: CAIWGGNNEQFF
cdr3_nt: TGTGCGATATGGGGGGGGAATAATGAGCAGTTCTTC

d_call: -
j_call: TRBJ2-1
v_call: TRBV11-2
clone_size: many
cdr3_aa: CASSSIYSRISYNEQFF
cdr3_nt: TGTGCCAGCAGCTCCATTTATAGCCGGATCTCCTACAATGAGCAGTTCTTC

d_call: TRBD2
j_call: TRBJ2-1
v_call: TRBV2
clone_size: many
cdr3_aa: CASRVLAGGPYNEQFF
cdr3_nt: TGTGCCAGCAGAGTACTAGCGGGAGGGCCTTACAATGAGCAGTTCTTC

d_call: -
j_call: TRBJ2-1
v_call: TRBV3-1
clone_size: many
cdr3_aa: CASSQAIFPAGNEQFF
cdr3_nt: TGTGCCAGCAGCCAAGCTATCTTCCCGGCGGGCAATGAGCAGTTCTTC

d_call: TRBD2
j_call: TRBJ2-1
v_call: TRBV7-2
clone_size: -
cdr3_aa: CASSLVFLAGIVDNEQFF
cdr3_nt: TGTGCCAGCAGCTTAGTTTTCCTAGCGGGAATCGTTGACAATGAGCAGTTCTTC

d_call: -
j_call: TRBJ2-7
v_call: TRBV7-9
clone_size: -
cdr3_aa: CASSLVWDIDSYEQYF
cdr3_nt: TGTGCCAGCAGCTTAGTTTGGGACATCGACTCCTACGAGCAGTACTTC

d_call: TRBD2
j_call: TRBJ2-3
v_call: TRBV19
clone_size: many
cdr3_aa: CASRSGRGKTDTQYF
cdr3_nt: TGTGCCAGTCGATCGGGGAGGGGCAAGACAGATACGCAGTATTTT

d_call: TRBD2
j_call: TRBJ2-1
v_call: TRBV20-1
clone_size: many
cdr3_aa: CSASRGLAHEQFF
cdr3_nt: TGCAGTGCTAGTCGGGGACTAGCCCATGAGCAGTTCTTC

d_call: TRBD1
j_call: TRBJ2-7
v_call: TRBV5-1
clone_size: few
cdr3_aa: CASSLRVPGQSPEQYF
cdr3_nt: TGCGCCAGCAGCTTGCGGGTGCCGGGACAGTCCCCCGAGCAGTACTTC

d_call: -
j_call: TRBJ2-1
v_call: TRBV20-1
clone_size: -
cdr3_aa: CSAREFDGGKNEQFF
cdr3_nt: TGCAGTGCTAGAGAGTTTGATGGAGGGAAGAATGAGCAGTTCTTC

d_call: TRBD2
j_call: TRBJ2-5
v_call: TRBV4-1
clone_size: -
cdr3_aa: CASSQVREVEETQYF
cdr3_nt: TGCGCCAGCAGCCAAGTTCGGGAGGTCGAAGAGACCCAGTACTTC

d_call: -
j_call: TRBJ2-2
v_call: TRBV3-1
clone_size: many
cdr3_aa: CASSQDPGPRLTGELFF
cdr3_nt: TGTGCCAGCAGCCAAGATCCGGGACCCCGTCTCACCGGGGAGCTGTTTTTT

d_call: -
j_call: TRBJ2-7
v_call: TRBV2
clone_size: many
cdr3_aa: CASRPGDDYEQYF
cdr3_nt: TGTGCCAGCCGACCGGGGGACGACTACGAGCAGTACTTC

d_call: -
j_call: TRBJ2-1
v_call: TRBV4-1
clone_size: -
cdr3_aa: CASSQEPRNEQFF
cdr3_nt: TGCGCCAGCAGCCAAGAACCGCGAAATGAGCAGTTCTTC

d_call: -
j_call: TRBJ2-5
v_call: TRBV20-1
clone_size: -
cdr3_aa: CSARVSRRPQETQYF
cdr3_nt: TGCAGTGCTAGAGTGTCAAGGCGGCCACAAGAGACCCAGTACTTC

d_call: TRBD2
j_call: TRBJ2-7
v_call: TRBV28
clone_size: many
cdr3_aa: CASSLRAGASYEQYF
cdr3_nt: TGTGCCAGCAGTTTACGAGCGGGAGCGTCCTACGAGCAGTACTTC

d_call: -
j_call: TRBJ1-1
v_call: TRBV6-1
clone_size: -
cdr3_aa: CATSGPGQTEAFF
cdr3_nt: TGTGCCACTTCCGGACCGGGCCAAACTGAAGCTTTCTTT

d_call: TRBD2
j_call: TRBJ2-1
v_call: TRBV6-2/TRBV6-3
clone_size: many
cdr3_aa: CASSLAGEVVNEQFF
cdr3_nt: TGTGCCAGTTCACTAGCGGGAGAGGTGGTGAATGAGCAGTTCTTC

d_call: -
j_call: TRBJ2-1
v_call: TRBV2
clone_size: many
cdr3_aa: CASNIYNEQFF
cdr3_nt: TGTGCCAGCAACATCTACAATGAGCAGTTCTTC

d_call: -
j_call: TRBJ2-5
v_call: TRBV10-2
clone_size: -
cdr3_aa: CASSEPRDYQETQYF
cdr3_nt: TGCGCCAGCAGTGAGCCCCGGGACTACCAAGAGACCCAGTACTTC

d_call: -
j_call: TRBJ1-4
v_call: TRBV6-1
clone_size: few
cdr3_aa: CASSTSGANEKLFF
cdr3_nt: TGTGCCAGCAGTACGTCAGGGGCTAATGAAAAACTGTTTTTT

d_call: -
j_call: TRBJ2-3
v_call: TRBV2
clone_size: many
cdr3_aa: CASTSPGDTQYF
cdr3_nt: TGTGCCAGTACCTCGCCGGGGGATACGCAGTATTTT

d_call: -
j_call: TRBJ2-1
v_call: TRBV5-1
clone_size: few
cdr3_aa: CASSLGLLVTSPYNEQFF
cdr3_nt: TGCGCCAGCAGCTTGGGGCTCCTCGTGACTAGTCCCTACAATGAGCAGTTCTTC

d_call: TRBD1
j_call: TRBJ2-1
v_call: TRBV4-2
clone_size: -
cdr3_aa: CASSSIGTGVYNEQFF
cdr3_nt: TGTGCCAGCAGTTCTATAGGGACAGGGGTCTACAATGAGCAGTTCTTC

d_call: -
j_call: TRBJ2-5
v_call: TRBV28
clone_size: many
cdr3_aa: CASSLPGTGETQYF
cdr3_nt: TGTGCCAGCAGTTTGCCGGGGACCGGTGAGACCCAGTACTTC

d_call: TRBD2
j_call: TRBJ2-4
v_call: TRBV3-1
clone_size: few
cdr3_aa: CASSQDVLSGSHIQYF
cdr3_nt: TGTGCCAGCAGCCAAGATGTCCTGAGCGGGAGTCACATTCAGTACTTC

d_call: -
j_call: TRBJ2-2
v_call: TRBV9
clone_size: few
cdr3_aa: CASSVLTGVGTGELFF
cdr3_nt: TGTGCCAGCAGCGTGCTCACGGGAGTAGGGACCGGGGAGCTGTTTTTT

d_call: -
j_call: TRBJ1-5
v_call: TRBV20-1
clone_size: many
cdr3_aa: CSARVGASRYTPQHF
cdr3_nt: TGCAGTGCTAGAGTCGGAGCGAGCAGGTACACGCCCCAGCATTTT

d_call: -
j_call: TRBJ1-6
v_call: TRBV6-1
clone_size: few
cdr3_aa: CASTIARGSSYNSPLHF
cdr3_nt: TGTGCCAGCACCATCGCACGAGGGAGCTCCTATAATTCACCCCTCCACTTT

d_call: TRBD1
j_call: TRBJ1-2
v_call: TRBV29-1
clone_size: -
cdr3_aa: CSVNSDSLDRGFGYTF
cdr3_nt: TGCAGCGTTAACAGCGATTCTTTGGACAGGGGATTTGGCTACACCTTC

d_call: TRBD2
j_call: TRBJ2-7
v_call: TRBV4-2
clone_size: few
cdr3_aa: CASSQRGVDLAGDEQYF
cdr3_nt: TGTGCCAGCAGCCAGAGGGGGGTTGACCTAGCGGGCGACGAGCAGTACTTC

d_call: TRBD2
j_call: TRBJ2-1
v_call: TRBV20-1
clone_size: many
cdr3_aa: CSARDLASGSYNEQFF
cdr3_nt: TGCAGTGCTAGAGATCTGGCTAGCGGTTCCTACAATGAGCAGTTCTTC

d_call: TRBD2
j_call: TRBJ2-7
v_call: TRBV9
clone_size: few
cdr3_aa: CASSGGGSAYEQYF
cdr3_nt: TGTGCCAGCAGCGGGGGGGGGTCGGCCTACGAGCAGTACTTC

d_call: -
j_call: TRBJ2-7
v_call: TRBV7-9
clone_size: few
cdr3_aa: CASSLGGRLSEQYF
cdr3_nt: TGTGCCAGCAGCTTAGGTGGGAGGCTCTCCGAGCAGTACTTC

d_call: TRBD2
j_call: TRBJ2-7
v_call: TRBV20-1
clone_size: many
cdr3_aa: CSAQPGLAGLLNSYEQYF
cdr3_nt: TGCAGTGCACAGCCGGGACTAGCGGGTCTACTGAACTCCTACGAGCAGTACTTC

d_call: -
j_call: TRBJ1-6
v_call: TRBV27
clone_size: -
cdr3_aa: CASSSLQGTYNSPLHF
cdr3_nt: TGTGCCAGCAGTTCTTTACAGGGCACCTATAATTCACCCCTCCACTTT

d_call: -
j_call: TRBJ2-1
v_call: TRBV20-1
clone_size: few
cdr3_aa: CSGRESGSQFF
cdr3_nt: TGCAGTGGTCGAGAATCTGGGTCCCAGTTCTTC